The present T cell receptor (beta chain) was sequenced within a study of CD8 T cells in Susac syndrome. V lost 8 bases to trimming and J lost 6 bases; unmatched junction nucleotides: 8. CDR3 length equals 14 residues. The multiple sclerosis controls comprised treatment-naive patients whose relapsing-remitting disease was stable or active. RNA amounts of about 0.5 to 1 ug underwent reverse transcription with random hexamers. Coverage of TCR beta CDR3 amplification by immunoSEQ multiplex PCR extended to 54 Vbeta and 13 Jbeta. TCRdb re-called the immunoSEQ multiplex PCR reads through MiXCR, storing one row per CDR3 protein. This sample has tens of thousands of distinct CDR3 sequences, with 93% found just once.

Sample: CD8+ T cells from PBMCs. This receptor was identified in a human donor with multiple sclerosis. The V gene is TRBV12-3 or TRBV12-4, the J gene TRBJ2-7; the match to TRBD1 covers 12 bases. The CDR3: CASEGQGARGEQYF. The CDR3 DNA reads TGTGCCAGCGAGGGACAGGGGGCGCGGGGCGAGCAGTACTTC.